One sample yielded the 18 T cell receptor beta chains listed below, sequenced in a study of CD8 T cells in ankylosing spondylitis. Using its own MiXCR run on the 5' RACE reads, TCRdb lists one record per CDR3 protein. The sample includes around 28,000 distinct CDR3 sequences, 30% of them seen just once. The sequenced sample was synovial fluid, either unsorted or a sorted T cell fraction (not recorded which). The receptor source for this set is a male donor with ankylosing spondylitis.

This clonotype was seen a few times. The chain uses TRBV27 and TRBJ1-1; D is undetermined. The germline CDR1 and CDR2 sequences are MNHEY and SMNVEV (reference sequence). The CDR3 is 13 amino acids. The ends were cut back, 5 bases at V and 7 bases at J, with 14 bases in the middle. The CDR3 loop is CASSPSSRLEAFF. CDR3 sequence (DNA): TGTGCCAGCAGTCCATCCTCTCGGCTTGAAGCTTTCTTT.

V and J are TRBV16 and TRBJ1-4, with unresolved D. V lost 4 bases and J 8 bases, leaving 8 bases between the germline ends. Germline V gene data show CDR1 as KGHSY and CDR2 as FQNENV. The CDR3 consists of 12 residues. The CDR3 nucleotides read TGTGCCAGCAGCCCTAATTTGGAAAAACTGTTTTTT. Translating it yields CASSPNLEKLFF.

By share, this clonotype ranks as medium-sized. This chain joins TRBV12-3 or TRBV12-4 and TRBJ1-1; maybe TRBD1 (5 bases). The V end lost 2 bases, the J end lost 5 bases, and 9 bases lay between the germline ends. The CDR3 consists of 13 residues. CDR3 DNA: TGTGCCAGCAGTTTACCGGGGGGTACTGAAGCTTTCTTT. This encodes CASSLPGGTEAFF.

The J gene is TRBJ2-3, the V gene TRBV10-3; 8 nucleotides align to TRBD1. Germline CDR1 and CDR2: ENHRY and SYGVKD. Trimming took 4 bases from V and 8 from J; bases not matched to a gene: 8. The CDR3 consists of 14 residues. In nucleotides, the CDR3 is TGTGCCATCAGTGGAGGACAGGGCGGGATTACGCAGTATTTT. This translates into CAISGGQGGITQYF.

The rearrangement joins TRBV2 to TRBJ1-2; D possibly corresponds to TRBD1 (5 bases). Trimming shortened V by 7 bases and J by 8 bases, and 20 bases separated the two germline ends. Germline assignment: CDR1 SNHLY and CDR2 FYNNEI. The CDR3 extends over 14 amino acids. The CDR3 DNA reads as TGTGCCAGCACCAATCTCGAGGGGCTTCGGGGCTACACCTTC. Translating it yields CASTNLEGLRGYTF.

This clonotype qualifies as medium-sized. The chain employs TRBV10-3 and TRBJ2-7; 10 bases are shared with TRBD2. CDR1 is ENHRY and CDR2 is SYGVKD in the germline V gene. The V segment lost 2 bases and the J segment 5 bases; nucleotides outside the gene matches: 9. CDR3 size: 16 residues. CDR3 residues: CAISEDLAGGKNEQYF. The CDR3 region has the DNA TGTGCCATCAGTGAGGACTTAGCGGGAGGAAAGAACGAGCAGTACTTC.

The chain couples TRBV20-1 to TRBJ2-1; no clear D gene. The V and J ends lost 0 bases and 0 bases respectively, with 9 bases between them. The CDR3 contains 15 residues. Looked up from germline, CDR1 is DFQATT and CDR2 is SNEGSKA (reference sequence). The CDR3, as DNA: TGCAGTGCTAGAGACGTGGAAAGCTCCTACAATGAGCAGTTCTTC. Encoded protein: CSARDVESSYNEQFF.

A note on this clonotype: A single base separates this from a much larger clone, so it may be a read error. This chain joins TRBV7-9 and TRBJ1-4; weak D call: TRBD1 (5 bases). The germline V and J ends were trimmed by 6 bases and 8 bases, with 16 bases remaining between them. The CDR3 has 14 residues. The germline gives CDR1 SEHNR, CDR2 FQNEAQ (reference sequence). CDR3 nucleotide sequence: TGTGCCAGCAGATCCGGGACCCAGCGGGAAAAACTGTTTTTT. Its protein is CASRSGTQREKLFF.

This chain uses TRBV7-9 with TRBJ1-1; D is unclear. Germline assignment: CDR1 SEHNR and CDR2 FQNEAQ (reference sequence). V was shortened by 7 bases and J by 6 bases, with 21 bases between the two germline ends. This CDR3 comprises 15 residues. CDR3 sequence: CASTTFQGLVSEAFF. CDR3 DNA sequence: TGTGCCAGCACCACGTTTCAAGGGCTTGTCTCTGAAGCTTTCTTT.

Notes on this clonotype: One end of the junction is discordant with germline, which a read error may explain. The chain recombines TRBV3-1 with TRBJ2-1, with TRBD2 matching over 7 bases. The germline V gene encodes CDR1 LGHDT and CDR2 YNNKEL (reference sequence). The CDR3 runs to 15 residues. The CDR3 here is CPSSQGSGPRDEQFF. DNA for the CDR3: TGTCCCAGCAGCCAAGGTAGCGGGCCGAGGGATGAGCAGTTCTTC.

This clonotype was recorded many times. V is TRBV20-1 and J is TRBJ2-7, with 8 bases matching TRBD2. The CDR3 runs to 13 residues. Trimming took 5 bases from V and 3 from J; bases not matched to a gene: 6. In germline, CDR1 is DFQATT, CDR2 SNEGSKA (reference sequence). The CDR3 protein is CSARAGVCYEQYV. DNA of the CDR3: TGCAGTGCTCGAGCGGGAGTGTGCTACGAGCAGTACGTC.

V and J are TRBV27 and TRBJ1-2, with TRBD1 matching 8 bases. The CDR3 spans 15 residues. Germline V lookup: CDR1 MNHEY, CDR2 SMNVEV (reference sequence). The V gene end was trimmed by 4 bases and the J gene end by 2 bases; junction bases not matched to a gene: 6. For the CDR3, the DNA is TGTGCCAGCAGTTCCCGACAGGGGCCGAACTATGGCTACACCTTC. Amino acids: CASSSRQGPNYGYTF.

This clonotype has only a few counts. This chain uses TRBV12-3 or TRBV12-4 with TRBJ2-5, with D hard to call. This CDR3 spans 12 amino acids. Trimming stripped 6 bases from V and 5 bases from J, with 10 bases between. The CDR3 spells CASSPGAETQYF. The DNA for the CDR3 is TGTGCCAGCAGCCCAGGCGCGGAGACCCAGTACTTC.

In nucleotides, the CDR3 is TGTGCCACCGCGTCCAGCGGGAGCTCTGGGGCCAACGTCCTGACTTTC. Translated: CATASSGSSGANVLTF. The V call is TRBV15, the J call TRBJ2-6; TRBD2 matches at 8 bases. Germline V gene lookup returns CDR1 LNHNV and CDR2 YYDKDF (reference sequence). After removal of 8 bases from V and 0 bases from J, the junction contained 6 bases not matched to a gene. The CDR3 contains 16 residues.

This clonotype appeared many times. The chain has TRBV15 and TRBJ2-7; TRBD2 matches 7 bases. V lost 1 base and J lost 0; bases outside the gene matches: 15. CDR1 and CDR2 from the germline V gene are LNHNV and YYDKDF (reference sequence). The CDR3 is 19 residues long. CDR3 bases: TGTGCCACCAGCAGAGGAGTAGGGAATCTAGCGGAGCTCTCCTACGAGCAGTACTTC. Translating gives CATSRGVGNLAELSYEQYF.

V gene TRBV7-2 combines with J gene TRBJ2-7, with 14 bases that match TRBD2. CDR1 is SGHTA, CDR2 FQGNSA, per germline. The CDR3 totals 16 residues. Trimming cost V 5 bases and J 2 bases; bases outside gene matches: 5. DNA for the CDR3: TGTGCCAGCAGCCTACTGGGACTAGCGGGGGCCTACGAGCAGTACTTC. Amino acid sequence: CASSLLGLAGAYEQYF.

The chain couples TRBV6-4 to TRBJ2-1; weak D call: TRBD2 (5 bases). Per germline, CDR1 MRHNA and CDR2 SNTAGT. The CDR3 length is 14 residues. The V and J ends lost 6 bases and 7 bases respectively, with 16 bases between them. The CDR3 sequence: CASSTTGERNEQFF. CDR3 coding DNA: TGTGCCAGCAGCACGACCGGGGAGAGGAATGAGCAGTTCTTC.

The V and J genes are TRBV27 and TRBJ2-1; D is ambiguous. The V gene lost 5 bases and the J gene lost 3 bases, with 11 bases spanning the gap. The germline gives CDR1 MNHEY, CDR2 SMNVEV (reference sequence). This CDR3 is built from 14 residues. CDR3 sequence reads: CASSPGGNYNEQFF. In DNA, the CDR3 is TGTGCCAGCAGTCCCGGTGGGAACTACAATGAGCAGTTCTTC.